Here is one T cell receptor beta chain with its context. Its specificity is unknown. Donors sampled were nominally healthy, though unrecorded immune exposures were likely. The data belong to a study of cytomegalovirus exposure and HLA in healthy donors. PCR primers comprised 60 Vbeta and 13 Jbeta primers. The protocol was immunoSEQ multiplex PCR, while the TCRdb copy is restricted to in-frame clones and leaves out a portion. The table has 160,000 or so clones, approximately 86% seen once. Overall study findings and caveats: Later analysis associated a missense DCLRE1C variant with TCR beta V- and J-gene trimming. TRBV6-2, TRBV6-3 and other indistinguishable V segments were excluded. Accurate HLA-A and HLA-B prediction from TCR beta sequences was reported for most subjects.

Per the germline V gene, CDR1 is MDHEN and CDR2 is SYDVKM. This CDR3 comprises 14 residues. The germline V and J ends were trimmed by 4 bases and 3 bases, with 10 bases remaining between them. This rearrangement joins TRBV28 to TRBJ2-1; D not resolved. Sequenced: PBMCs. This sequence was found in a woman aged 50 to 60 in good health and CMV-seropositive. The CDR3: CASSSTTLYNEQFF. DNA for the CDR3: TGTGCCAGCAGTTCCACTACCCTCTACAATGAGCAGTTCTTC. Complete variable domain (other parts from reference TRBV28 and TRBJ2-1): DVKVTQSSRYLVKRTGEKVFLECVQDMDHENMFWYRQDPGLGLRLIYFSYDVKMKEKGDIPEGYSVSREKKERFSLILESASTNQTSMYLCASSSTTLYNEQFFGPGTRLTVL.